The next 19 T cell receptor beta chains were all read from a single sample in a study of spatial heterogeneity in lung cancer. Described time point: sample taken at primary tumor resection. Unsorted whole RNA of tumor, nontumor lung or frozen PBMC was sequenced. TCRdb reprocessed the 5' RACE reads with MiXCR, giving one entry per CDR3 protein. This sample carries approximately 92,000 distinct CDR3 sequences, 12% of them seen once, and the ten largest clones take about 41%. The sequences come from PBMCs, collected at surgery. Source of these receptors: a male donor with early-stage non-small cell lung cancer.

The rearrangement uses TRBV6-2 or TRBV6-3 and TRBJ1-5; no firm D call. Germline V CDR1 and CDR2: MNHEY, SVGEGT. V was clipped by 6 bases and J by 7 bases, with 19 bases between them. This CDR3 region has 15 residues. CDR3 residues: CASSLQQRWRQPQHF. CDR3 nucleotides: TGTGCCAGCAGCTTACAACAGAGGTGGCGGCAGCCCCAGCATTTT.

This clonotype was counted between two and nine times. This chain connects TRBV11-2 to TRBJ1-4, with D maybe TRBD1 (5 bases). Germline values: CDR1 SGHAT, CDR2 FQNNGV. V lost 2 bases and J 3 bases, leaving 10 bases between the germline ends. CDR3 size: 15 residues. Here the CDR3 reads CASSLIGGSNEKLFF. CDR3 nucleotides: TGTGCCAGCAGCTTAATCGGGGGGTCTAATGAAAAACTGTTTTTT. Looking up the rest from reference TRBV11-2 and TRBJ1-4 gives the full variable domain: EAGVAQSPRYKIIEKRQSVAFWCNPISGHATLYWYQQILGQGPKLLIQFQNNGVVDDSQLPKDRFSAERLKGVDSTLKIQPAKLEDSAVYLCASSLIGGSNEKLFFGSGTQLSVL.

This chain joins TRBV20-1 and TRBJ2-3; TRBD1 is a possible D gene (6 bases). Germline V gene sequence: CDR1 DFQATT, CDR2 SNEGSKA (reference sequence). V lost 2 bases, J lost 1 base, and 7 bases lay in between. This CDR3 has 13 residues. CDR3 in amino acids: CSARRTGTDTQYF. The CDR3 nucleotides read TGCAGTGCTAGACGGACAGGCACAGATACGCAGTATTTT.

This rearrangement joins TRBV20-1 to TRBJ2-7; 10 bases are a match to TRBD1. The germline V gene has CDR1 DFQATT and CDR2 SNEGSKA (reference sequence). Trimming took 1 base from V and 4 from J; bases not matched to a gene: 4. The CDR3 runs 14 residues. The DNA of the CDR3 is TGCAGTGCTAGAGTAGGACAGGGGGTTTACGAGCAGTACTTC. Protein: CSARVGQGVYEQYF.

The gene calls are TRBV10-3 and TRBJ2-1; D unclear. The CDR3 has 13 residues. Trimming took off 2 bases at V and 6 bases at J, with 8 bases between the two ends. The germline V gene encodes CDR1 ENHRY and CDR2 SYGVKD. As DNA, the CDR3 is TGTGCCATCAGTGAGCCTGCTAGCAATGAGCAGTTCTTC. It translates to CAISEPASNEQFF.

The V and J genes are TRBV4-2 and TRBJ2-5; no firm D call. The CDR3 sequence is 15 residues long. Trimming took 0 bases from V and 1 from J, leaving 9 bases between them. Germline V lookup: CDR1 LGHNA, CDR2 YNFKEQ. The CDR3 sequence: CASSQDGQRQETQYF. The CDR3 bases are TGTGCCAGCAGCCAAGATGGCCAGCGCCAAGAGACCCAGTACTTC.

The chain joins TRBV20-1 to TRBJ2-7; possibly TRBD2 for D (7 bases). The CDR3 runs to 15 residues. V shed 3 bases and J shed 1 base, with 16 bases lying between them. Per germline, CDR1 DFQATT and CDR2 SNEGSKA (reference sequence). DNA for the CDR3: TGCAGTGCTAGCGATTGGGGAGGGACATCCTACGAGCAGTACTTC. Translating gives CSASDWGGTSYEQYF.

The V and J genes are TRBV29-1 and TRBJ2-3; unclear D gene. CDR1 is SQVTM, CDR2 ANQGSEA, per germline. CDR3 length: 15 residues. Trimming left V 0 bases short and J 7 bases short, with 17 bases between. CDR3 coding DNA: TGCAGCGTTGAAGATCCTCCCGTGACGACATATACGCAGTATTTT. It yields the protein CSVEDPPVTTYTQYF.

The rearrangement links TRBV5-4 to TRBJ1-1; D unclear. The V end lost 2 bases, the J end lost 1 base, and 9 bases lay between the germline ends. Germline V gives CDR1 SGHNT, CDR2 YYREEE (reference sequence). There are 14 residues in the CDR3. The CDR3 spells CASSFMSGNTEAFF. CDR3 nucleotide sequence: TGTGCCAGCAGCTTCATGAGCGGGAACACTGAAGCTTTCTTT.

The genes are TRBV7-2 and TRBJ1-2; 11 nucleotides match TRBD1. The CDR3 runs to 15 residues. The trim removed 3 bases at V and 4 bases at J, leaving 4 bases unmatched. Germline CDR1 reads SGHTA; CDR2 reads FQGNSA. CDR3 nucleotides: TGTGCCAGCAGCTTTGACGGGACAGGGGGCTATGGCTACACCTTC. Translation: CASSFDGTGGYGYTF.

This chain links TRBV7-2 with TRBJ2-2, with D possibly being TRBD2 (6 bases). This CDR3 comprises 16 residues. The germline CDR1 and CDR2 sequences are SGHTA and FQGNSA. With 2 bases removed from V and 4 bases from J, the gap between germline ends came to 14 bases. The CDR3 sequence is CASSLWGLSSTGELFF. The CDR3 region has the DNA TGTGCCAGCAGCTTATGGGGACTGTCATCCACCGGGGAGCTGTTTTTT. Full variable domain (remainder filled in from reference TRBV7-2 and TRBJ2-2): GAGVSQSPSNKVTEKGKDVELRCDPISGHTALYWYRQSLGQGLEFLIYFQGNSAPDKSGLPSDRFSAERTGGSVSTLTIQRTQQEDSAVYLCASSLWGLSSTGELFFGEGSRLTVL.

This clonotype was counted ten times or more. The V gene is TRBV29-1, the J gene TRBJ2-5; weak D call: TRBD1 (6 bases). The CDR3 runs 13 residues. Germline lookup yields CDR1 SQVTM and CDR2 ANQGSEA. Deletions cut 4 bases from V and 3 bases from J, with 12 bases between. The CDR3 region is CSVVNRVEETQYF. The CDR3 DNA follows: TGCAGCGTTGTGAACAGGGTCGAAGAGACCCAGTACTTC.

DNA of the CDR3: TGTGCCAGTAGTATAGGCCCCATGACGGGGCAAGAGACCCAGTACTTC. Translating it yields CASSIGPMTGQETQYF. The gene calls are TRBV19 and TRBJ2-5; a weak D match, TRBD2 (5 bases). Trimming removed 1 base from V and 2 bases from J, with 14 bases in between. The CDR3 spans 16 residues. Germline loops: CDR1 LNHDA, CDR2 SQIVND (reference sequence).

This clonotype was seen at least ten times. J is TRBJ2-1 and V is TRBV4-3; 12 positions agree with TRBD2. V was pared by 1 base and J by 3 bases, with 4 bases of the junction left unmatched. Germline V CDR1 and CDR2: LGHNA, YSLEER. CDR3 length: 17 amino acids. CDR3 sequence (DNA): TGCGCCAGCAGCCAAGTGACTAGCGGGAGCGGCTACAATGAGCAGTTCTTC. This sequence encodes CASSQVTSGSGYNEQFF.

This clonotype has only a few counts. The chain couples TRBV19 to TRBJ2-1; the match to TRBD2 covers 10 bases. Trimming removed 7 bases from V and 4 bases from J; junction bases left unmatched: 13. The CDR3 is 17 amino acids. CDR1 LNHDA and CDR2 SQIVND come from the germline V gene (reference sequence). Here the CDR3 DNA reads TGTGCCAGTAAAGGCAAGGTAGCGGGGGGTTTATACAATGAGCAGTTCTTC. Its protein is CASKGKVAGGLYNEQFF.

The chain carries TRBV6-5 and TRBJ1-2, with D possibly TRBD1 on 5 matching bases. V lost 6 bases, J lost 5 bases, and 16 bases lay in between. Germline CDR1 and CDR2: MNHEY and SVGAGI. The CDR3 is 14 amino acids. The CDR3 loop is CASREPGHRYGYTF. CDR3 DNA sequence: TGTGCCAGCAGGGAACCAGGACATCGATATGGCTACACCTTC.

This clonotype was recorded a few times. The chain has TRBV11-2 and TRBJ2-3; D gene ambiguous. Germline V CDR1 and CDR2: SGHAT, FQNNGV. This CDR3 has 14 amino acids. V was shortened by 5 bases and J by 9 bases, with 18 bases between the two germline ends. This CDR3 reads CASSPPPRDGTQYF. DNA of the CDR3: TGTGCCAGCAGCCCCCCACCTAGAGACGGGACGCAGTATTTT.

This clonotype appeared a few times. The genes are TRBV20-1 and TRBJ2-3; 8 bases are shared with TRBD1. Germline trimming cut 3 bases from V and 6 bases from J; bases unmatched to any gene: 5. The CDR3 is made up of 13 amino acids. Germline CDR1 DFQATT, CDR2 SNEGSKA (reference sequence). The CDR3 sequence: CSARDRQGDTQYF. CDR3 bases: TGCAGTGCTAGGGACCGACAGGGGGATACGCAGTATTTT.

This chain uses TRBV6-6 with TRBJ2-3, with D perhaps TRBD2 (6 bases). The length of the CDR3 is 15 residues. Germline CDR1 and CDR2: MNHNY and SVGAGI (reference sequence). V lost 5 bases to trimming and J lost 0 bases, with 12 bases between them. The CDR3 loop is CASSGGTVSTDTQYF. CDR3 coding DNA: TGTGCCAGCAGTGGCGGGACGGTCAGCACAGATACGCAGTATTTT.